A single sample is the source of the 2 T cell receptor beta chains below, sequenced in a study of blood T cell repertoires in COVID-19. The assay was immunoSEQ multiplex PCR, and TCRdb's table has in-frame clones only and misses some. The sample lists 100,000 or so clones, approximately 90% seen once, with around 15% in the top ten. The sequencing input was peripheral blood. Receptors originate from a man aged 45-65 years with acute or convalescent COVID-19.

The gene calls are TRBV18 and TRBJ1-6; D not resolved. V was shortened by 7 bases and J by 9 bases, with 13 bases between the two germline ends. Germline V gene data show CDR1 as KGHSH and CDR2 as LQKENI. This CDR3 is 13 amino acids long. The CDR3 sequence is CASFGSGVSPLHF. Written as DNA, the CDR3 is TGTGCCAGCTTTGGGTCCGGGGTTTCACCCCTCCACTTT. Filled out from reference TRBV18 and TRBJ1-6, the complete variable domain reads NAGVMQNPRHLVRRRGQEARLRCSPMKGHSHVYWYRQLPEEGLKFMVYLQKENIIDESGMPKERFSAEFPKEGPSILRIQQVVRGDSAAYFCASFGSGVSPLHFGNGTRLTVT.

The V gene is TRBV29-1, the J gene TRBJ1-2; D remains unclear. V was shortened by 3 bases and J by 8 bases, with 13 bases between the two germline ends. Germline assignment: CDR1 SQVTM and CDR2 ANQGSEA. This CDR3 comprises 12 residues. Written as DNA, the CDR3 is TGCAGCGTTGATCGACAACCGAAGGGCTACACCTTC. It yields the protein CSVDRQPKGYTF.